This TCR beta chain derives from a study of T-cell memory formation after mild COVID-19. TCRdb called the 5' RACE reads again in MiXCR, with one record for every CDR3 protein. This repertoire shows 200,000 or so distinct CDR3 sequences, around 15% found once; its top ten account for under 2.5%. Trimming took 0 bases from V and 1 from J, leaving 3 bases between them. Germline CDR1 is LGHDT and CDR2 is YNNKEL (reference sequence). This CDR3 spans 13 amino acids. This TCR was sampled from an adult woman who had mild COVID-19 (a few samples of this study predate the infection). Cell type and time point are not known. The chain combines TRBV3-1 with TRBJ2-5; no clear D. The sample comprised PBMCs or a T cell subset sorted from them (not recorded which). The chain's CDR3 is CASSQELQETQYF. The CDR3 nucleotides read TGTGCCAGCAGCCAAGAACTCCAAGAGACCCAGTACTTC.